Listed here are 10 T cell receptor beta chains from one sample, sequenced in a study of T cell repertoires in cytomegalovirus infection. TCRdb fed the reads into MiXCR, producing one record per CDR3 protein. Of around 99,000 distinct CDR3 sequences in the sample, roughly 30% were seen once. These receptors are not linked to any known antigen. Specimen: CD8+ T cells from cultured PBMCs, collected from culture after CMV antigen stimulation. These receptors originate from a human donor in good health (CMV status not recorded). Some clones in this sample may be carry-over from other donors' samples.

The V gene is TRBV2, the J gene TRBJ1-5, with TRBD1 as a possible D gene (5 bases). Germline values: CDR1 SNHLY, CDR2 FYNNEI. This CDR3 spans 15 amino acids. Trimming took off 6 bases at V and 3 bases at J, with 15 bases between the two ends. This chain's CDR3 is CASSQGRVNNQPQHF. Here the CDR3 DNA reads TGTGCCAGCAGCCAGGGCAGGGTTAACAATCAGCCCCAGCATTTT.

The chain has TRBV28 and TRBJ2-7; D not resolved. Trimming cost V 3 bases and J 3 bases, with 9 bases left between them. The CDR3 totals 13 residues. Looked up from germline, CDR1 is MDHEN and CDR2 is SYDVKM. DNA for the CDR3: TGTGCCAGCAGTTTTTCCGCAAACTACGAGCAGTACTTC. Translating gives CASSFSANYEQYF.

This clonotype has a handful of counts. This sequence joins TRBV4-1 and TRBJ1-6; D possibly corresponds to TRBD1 (5 bases). The V gene's germline CDR1 is MGHRA and CDR2 YSYEKL. The V and J ends lost 1 base and 0 bases respectively, with 19 bases between them. CDR3 size: 20 residues. The CDR3 sequence: CASSQGLLGLLSSYNSPLHF. CDR3 coding DNA: TGCGCCAGCAGCCAAGGGCTCTTGGGACTTCTCAGCTCCTATAATTCACCCCTCCACTTT.

The V and J genes are TRBV11-3 and TRBJ1-1, with 7 positions matching TRBD1. CDR1 SGHNT and CDR2 YENEEA come from the germline V gene. With V trimmed by 5 bases and J by 1 base, 4 bases remained unmatched. CDR3 length: 14 amino acids. This chain's CDR3 is CASSIRDRNTEAFF. In DNA form, the CDR3 reads TGTGCCAGCAGCATCCGGGACAGGAACACTGAAGCTTTCTTT. The entire variable domain, with the rest obtained from reference TRBV11-3 and TRBJ1-1, is as follows: EAGVVQSPRYKIIEKKQPVAFWCNPISGHNTLYWYLQNLGQGPELLIRYENEEAVDDSQLPKDRFSAERLKGVDSTLKIQPAELGDSAVYLCASSIRDRNTEAFFGQGTRLTVV.

The chain carries TRBV12-3 or TRBV12-4 and TRBJ1-2, with 10 nucleotides matching TRBD1. This CDR3 has 15 residues. The J segment lost 0 bases and the V segment lost 4 bases, leaving 2 bases of the junction unmatched. The CDR3 protein is CASSSGTGANYGYTF. DNA of the CDR3: TGTGCCAGCAGTTCCGGGACAGGGGCTAACTATGGCTACACCTTC.

In this sample, this clonotype turned up many times. The chain links TRBV27 to TRBJ1-2; no reliable D call. The CDR3 spans 14 residues. Germline CDR1 is MNHEY and CDR2 is SMNVEV (reference sequence). Trimming left V 2 bases short and J 5 bases short, with 12 bases between. The CDR3 DNA sequence: TGTGCCAGCAGTTTAAGCAGGTTGGATTATGGCTACACCTTC. Its translation is CASSLSRLDYGYTF.

CDR3 nucleotide sequence: TGTGCCAGCAGTTCCAGGGACAGGGGGAGCAATCAGCCCCAGCATTTT. Translated: CASSSRDRGSNQPQHF. The chain combines TRBV6-6 with TRBJ1-5, with 11 bases matching TRBD1. Germline trimming cut 4 bases from V and 1 base from J; bases unmatched to any gene: 3. There are 16 residues in the CDR3. Germline CDR1 reads MNHNY; CDR2 reads SVGAGI (reference sequence).

CDR3 coding DNA: TGTGCCAGCAGTTTAACCCCAGGGCAAACGACTGAAGCTTTCTTT. Its translation: CASSLTPGQTTEAFF. V is TRBV28 and J is TRBJ1-1; weak D call: TRBD1 (5 bases). The CDR3 runs to 15 residues. The germline gives CDR1 MDHEN, CDR2 SYDVKM. V was trimmed by 2 bases and J by 5 bases, leaving 15 bases between them. Based on the CDR3 plus reference TRBV28 and TRBJ1-1, the full variable domain is DVKVTQSSRYLVKRTGEKVFLECVQDMDHENMFWYRQDPGLGLRLIYFSYDVKMKEKGDIPEGYSVSREKKERFSLILESASTNQTSMYLCASSLTPGQTTEAFFGQGTRLTVV.

This clonotype was seen a few times. The chain links TRBV4-2 to TRBJ1-1; D is ambiguous. Trimming shortened V by 4 bases and J by 3 bases, and 15 bases separated the two germline ends. CDR1 is LGHNA, CDR2 YNFKEQ, per germline. This CDR3 spans 15 amino acids. CDR3 DNA sequence: TGTGCCAGCAGCCGATCCGAGAGTGGATACACTGAAGCTTTCTTT. Residues: CASSRSESGYTEAFF.

This clonotype was seen a single time. Written as DNA, the CDR3 is TGTGCCAGCAGCCCAGGTTGGAGTATCTCAGATACGCAGTATTTT. This codes for CASSPGWSISDTQYF. The rearrangement joins TRBV25-1 to TRBJ2-3; D not resolved. Looked up from germline, CDR1 is MGHDK and CDR2 is SYGVNS. The CDR3 runs 15 residues. Trimming shortened V by 6 bases and J by 4 bases, and 17 bases separated the two germline ends.